This TCR beta chain was retrieved from a study of cytomegalovirus exposure and HLA in healthy donors. The study, taken as a whole, reports: In vitro assays verified that a few CMV-associated chains recognized CMV antigens specifically. Altogether, 150 to 200 TCR beta chains were recorded as cytomegalovirus-associated. Analyzed later, association rates of TCRs varied across HLA loci, with DRB1 most and HLA-C fewest.

This clone was counted between two and nine times. What it binds is unknown. Researchers ran the PCR with 60 Vbeta and 13 Jbeta primers. Libraries were prepared by immunoSEQ multiplex PCR; TCRdb keeps only in-frame clonotypes and omits some of them. Seen here are some 170,000 clones, around 79% observed once, and the top ten hold roughly 6%. Trimming took 3 bases from V and 5 from J, leaving 5 bases between them. The CDR3 consists of 11 residues. Germline V gives CDR1 SEHNR, CDR2 FQNEAQ (reference sequence). Sequences were obtained from PBMCs. The sequence was collected from a man aged 40-49 years in good health and CMV-seropositive. V gene TRBV7-9 combines with J gene TRBJ2-7; D gene unclear. The CDR3 loop reads CASSFSNEQYF. CDR3 nucleotides: TGTGCCAGCAGCTTCTCTAACGAGCAGTACTTC.